This T cell receptor beta chain was captured by sequencing in a study of blood T cells in healthy people across ages. V was clipped by 0 bases and J by 9 bases; unmatched bases: 14. This CDR3 region has 18 residues. The germline V gene has CDR1 LGHNA and CDR2 YNFKEQ. The study, taken as a whole, reports: Strong correlation was found linking TCR beta diversity to naive T cell percentage. Those diversity estimates obtained from one million T cells were thought to be underestimates. Per million T cells, TCR beta diversity dropped roughly linearly as age increased.

This clonotype has a count of ten or more. Antigen: not known. It was with a sample-barcoded 5' primer and a J-beta primer mix that a second PCR of roughly 6 to 12 cycles was run. A template-switch adaptor that had 12 random nucleotides put a tag on each cDNA molecule. Using its own MiXCR run on the 5' RACE reads, TCRdb lists one record per CDR3 protein. The sample yields 1.5 million or so distinct CDR3 sequences, approximately 40% seen once. The TCR sequence derives from a young woman in good health. Source material: blood. The rearrangement joins TRBV4-2 to TRBJ2-1, with 10 bases aligning to TRBD2. DNA of the CDR3: TGTGCCAGCAGCCAAGATCTTTCGCGTAGCGGGAGGATGGGTGAGCAGTTCTTC. Encoded protein: CASSQDLSRSGRMGEQFF.